One sample yielded the 2 T cell receptor beta chains listed below, sequenced in a study of control samples from healthy donors and cancer patients. Assay: immunoSEQ multiplex PCR; the TCRdb copy retains only in-frame clones and omits some. The table has approximately 150,000 clones, approximately 90% seen once. The sample comprised blood. Receptors were obtained from a woman between 25 and 40 years old in good health.

The chain is built from TRBV5-4 and TRBJ2-6; D not resolved. Germline V gene data show CDR1 as SGHNT and CDR2 as YYREEE (reference sequence). The ends were cut back, 2 bases at V and 0 bases at J, with 6 bases in the middle. The CDR3 sequence is 15 residues long. This CDR3 reads CASSLVSSGANVLTF. In DNA form, the CDR3 reads TGTGCCAGCAGCTTAGTGAGCTCTGGGGCCAACGTCCTGACTTTC.

This clone appeared a single time. This rearrangement joins TRBV5-4 to TRBJ1-2; D possibly corresponds to TRBD1 (5 bases). From germline, CDR1 is SGHNT and CDR2 YYREEE (reference sequence). Deletions cut 2 bases from V and 4 bases from J, with 12 bases between. The CDR3 totals 14 residues. CDR3 sequence reads: CASSFQTERYGYTF. CDR3 in DNA: TGTGCCAGCAGCTTTCAGACAGAGCGCTATGGCTACACCTTC.